This T cell receptor (beta chain) was found in a study of circulating and synovial CD4+ cells in juvenile arthritis. Whole-study results and caveats: Bulk blood CD4 repertoires were more diverse than these.

There are 13 residues in the CDR3. V lost 3 bases and J lost 2; bases outside the gene matches: 1. Germline loops: CDR1 SGHRS, CDR2 YFSETQ. The count of this clone is one. Its antigen is still unknown. Different DNA sequences within this sample yield the same CDR3. Only in-frame clones appear in the TCRdb table, and some are missing; sequencing was by immunoSEQ multiplex PCR. Altogether around 32,000 clones are present, approximately 92% being singletons, with the ten largest covering around 3%. The sequencing sample was made of CD4+ T cells from blood. This TCR was recovered from a human donor with juvenile idiopathic arthritis. The V and J genes are TRBV5-1 and TRBJ2-5; 7 bases align to TRBD1. CDR3 sequence (DNA): TGCGCCAGCAGCTCGGACAGGCAAGAGACCCAGTACTTC. It codes for CASSSDRQETQYF.